This T cell receptor (beta chain) was observed in a study of control samples from healthy donors and cancer patients. Between the trimmed V and J ends, which lost 5 bases and 3 bases, there was a span of 11 bases. There are 14 residues in the CDR3. Per germline, CDR1 MNHEY and CDR2 SMNVEV (reference sequence). The protocol was immunoSEQ multiplex PCR, while the TCRdb copy is restricted to in-frame clones and leaves out a portion. The sample holds roughly 450,000 clones, roughly 90% seen once. Sequencing used PBMCs. The sequence came from a man aged 35-49 years with head and neck cancer. This chain connects TRBV27 to TRBJ1-5; D ambiguous. The DNA for the CDR3 is TGTGCCAGCAGTCTCTATAGCACCAATCAGCCCCAGCATTTT. This encodes CASSLYSTNQPQHF.